These 5 T cell receptor beta chains came from one sample sequenced in a study of graft-versus-host responses after intestinal transplantation. For these receptors, no antigen is known. The repertoire was sequenced with immunoSEQ multiplex PCR; TCRdb's copy has only in-frame clones and lacks some. Among about 82,000 clones, roughly 90% were seen once, and the ten largest hold 0.3% to 0.45%. Here the sequenced sample was unstimulated CD4+ T cells sorted from spleen or lymph node cells, taken before transplant. These receptor sequences come from a human donor who was the organ donor for an intestinal transplant.

J is TRBJ1-2 and V is TRBV5-1; D might be TRBD1 (6 bases). The length of the CDR3 is 13 residues. CDR1 SGHRS and CDR2 YFSETQ come from the germline V gene. V was cut by 2 bases and J by 5 bases, with 10 bases left in between. The CDR3 region has the DNA TGCGCCAGCAGCTTAGGCAGGGGATATGGCTACACCTTC. Translating it yields CASSLGRGYGYTF.

As for this clone: This specimen includes other DNA sequences encoding the same CDR3. This chain links TRBV5-6 with TRBJ2-3, with 7 bases lining up with TRBD2. The germline V gene has CDR1 SGHDT and CDR2 YYEEEE. This CDR3 is 14 amino acids long. The trim removed 1 base at V and 1 base at J, leaving 0 bases unmatched. The CDR3 here is CASSLTSGTDTQYF. The DNA for the CDR3 is TGTGCCAGCAGCTTGACTAGCGGCACAGATACGCAGTATTTT.

The chain recombines TRBV6-1 with TRBJ2-2; 12 bases are shared with TRBD2. The CDR3 sequence is 15 residues long. Germline CDR1 reads MNHNS; CDR2 reads SASEGT. V shed 6 bases, J shed 4 bases, and the junction held 3 bases outside the gene matches. This chain's CDR3 is CASRLTSGGTGELFF. The CDR3 region has the DNA TGTGCCAGCAGATTGACTAGCGGGGGCACCGGGGAGCTGTTTTTT.

The chain links TRBV7-9 to TRBJ1-2; D is perhaps TRBD1 (5 bases). Germline CDR1 reads SEHNR; CDR2 reads FQNEAQ (reference sequence). The CDR3 extends over 15 amino acids. Trimming shortened V by 0 bases and J by 4 bases, and 12 bases separated the two germline ends. For the CDR3, the DNA is TGTGCCAGCAGCTTAGCATCAGGGATGGGCTATGGCTACACCTTC. This sequence encodes CASSLASGMGYGYTF.

This chain uses TRBV6-5 with TRBJ1-1; the D gene is possibly TRBD1 (5 bases). Trimming stripped 6 bases from V and 1 base from J, with 12 bases between. Germline V CDR1 and CDR2: MNHEY, SVGAGI. CDR3 length: 14 amino acids. CDR3 in DNA: TGTGCCAGCAGCTCTCCAGGGCAGAACACTGAAGCTTTCTTT. It is translated as CASSSPGQNTEAFF.